These 28 T cell receptor beta chains originate from one sample sequenced in a study of T cell responses to AZD1222 COVID-19 vaccine. TCRdb's copy holds only in-frame clones and misses some; the assay was immunoSEQ multiplex PCR. The repertoire consists of approximately 140,000 clones, with around 89% occurring once and the leading ten covering less than 15%. Material: peripheral blood, obtained on day 0 of AZD1222 vaccination. The source is an adult in good health.

This chain connects TRBV11-3 to TRBJ2-1; 9 bases agree with TRBD1. This CDR3 has 15 amino acids. With V trimmed by 5 bases and J by 5 bases, 7 bases remained unmatched. Per the germline V gene, CDR1 is SGHNT and CDR2 is YENEEA. This CDR3 is CASSARDREDNEQFF. DNA of the CDR3: TGTGCCAGCAGCGCCCGGGACAGGGAAGACAATGAGCAGTTCTTC.

This clone was seen once. J is TRBJ1-6 and V is TRBV5-1, with a tentative D call TRBD1 (6 bases). V lost 4 bases to trimming and J lost 5 bases, with 10 bases between them. The germline CDR1 and CDR2 sequences are SGHRS and YFSETQ. This CDR3 is built from 14 residues. CDR3 sequence reads: CASSTWTDNSPLHF. The CDR3 region has the DNA TGCGCCAGCAGCACCTGGACAGATAATTCACCCCTCCACTTT.

The rearrangement links TRBV3-1 (or the pseudogene TRBV3-2) to TRBJ1-5; possibly TRBD1 for D (5 bases). V dropped 5 bases and J dropped 0 bases, with 11 bases sitting between them. The germline V gene encodes CDR1 LGHDT and CDR2 YNNKEL (reference sequence). CDR3 length: 15 residues. CDR3 sequence (DNA): TGTGCCAGCAGCTACGGCGGGGGTAGCAATCAGCCCCAGCATTTT. Its protein product is CASSYGGGSNQPQHF.

As regards this clone: At one of its ends the junction is not consistent with the germline gene, which may arise from a read error. The V and J genes are TRBV6-5 and TRBJ1-2, with D perhaps matching TRBD1 (6 bases). Germline loops: CDR1 MNHEY, CDR2 SVGAGI. The CDR3 contains 14 residues. This chain's CDR3 is CASSNSGDHYGYTF. In DNA form, the CDR3 reads TGTGCCAGCAGTAACTCAGGGGATCACTATGGCTACACCTTC.

The rearrangement links TRBV5-4 to TRBJ2-7; the match to TRBD1 covers 7 bases. The J segment lost 7 bases and the V segment lost 4 bases, leaving 14 bases of the junction unmatched. Germline V gene data show CDR1 as SGHNT and CDR2 as YYREEE (reference sequence). The CDR3 length is 15 residues. In nucleotides, the CDR3 is TGTGCCAGCAGCCCATTAACAGGGGTGAATGGGGAGCAGTACTTC. As protein: CASSPLTGVNGEQYF.

The chain joins TRBV7-3 to TRBJ2-1; D perhaps matches TRBD1 (5 bases). Germline assignment: CDR1 SGHTA and CDR2 FQGTGA. The CDR3 sequence is 13 residues long. V lost 5 bases to trimming and J lost 6 bases, with 11 bases between them. The CDR3 region has the DNA TGTGCCAGCAGCGCGCAGGGTGGCAATGAGCAGTTCTTC. Translation: CASSAQGGNEQFF. The full variable domain, rest sourced from reference TRBV7-3 and TRBJ2-1, is GAGVSQTPSNKVTEKGKYVELRCDPISGHTALYWYRQSLGQGPEFLIYFQGTGAADDSGLPNDRFFAVRPEGSVSTLKIQRTERGDSAVYLCASSAQGGNEQFFGPGTRLTVL.

This chain connects TRBV11-3 to TRBJ2-1; D remains unclear. CDR3 size: 14 residues. Per the germline V gene, CDR1 is SGHNT and CDR2 is YENEEA. V lost 1 base to trimming and J lost 9 bases, with 13 bases between them. The CDR3: CASSLGLDTTEQFF. The CDR3 DNA reads TGTGCCAGCAGCTTAGGATTAGATACGACTGAGCAGTTCTTC.

This clone has a single count. The chain is built from TRBV7-2 and TRBJ2-5, with 7 bases identical to TRBD2. V was pared by 9 bases and J by 6 bases, with 16 bases of the junction left unmatched. From germline, CDR1 is SGHTA and CDR2 FQGNSA. This CDR3 has 15 residues. CDR3: CASRLQGAGGKTQYF. CDR3 sequence (DNA): TGTGCCAGTCGACTCCAGGGCGCCGGGGGGAAGACCCAGTACTTC. Variable domain in full (rest from reference TRBV7-2 and TRBJ2-5): GAGVSQSPSNKVTEKGKDVELRCDPISGHTALYWYRQSLGQGLEFLIYFQGNSAPDKSGLPSDRFSAERTGGSVSTLTIQRTQQEDSAVYLCASRLQGAGGKTQYFGPGTRLLVL.

The genes are TRBV7-9 and TRBJ1-5, with D uncertain. Per germline, CDR1 SEHNR and CDR2 FQNEAQ (reference sequence). V lost 0 bases, J lost 5 bases, and 11 bases lay in between. The CDR3 is made up of 15 amino acids. The CDR3 sequence: CASSLAGGYDQPQHF. For the CDR3, the DNA is TGTGCCAGCAGCTTAGCAGGCGGGTATGATCAGCCCCAGCATTTT.

This chain connects TRBV7-2 to TRBJ1-5, with D uncertain. The CDR3 runs to 17 residues. Looked up from germline, CDR1 is SGHTA and CDR2 is FQGNSA. V shed 4 bases and J shed 0 bases, with 16 bases lying between them. DNA of the CDR3: TGTGCCAGCAGCTCAGACGGACGGAAATATAGCAATCAGCCCCAGCATTTT. Amino acids: CASSSDGRKYSNQPQHF.

V gene TRBV10-1 combines with J gene TRBJ1-6; 9 nucleotides agree with TRBD1. CDR3 length equals 16 residues. V gave up 4 bases and J gave up 8 bases; unmatched junction bases: 9. In germline, CDR1 is WNHNN, CDR2 SYGVQD (reference sequence). The CDR3 nucleotides are TGCGCCAGCAGTGCCCCCACCGGGACAGGGTATTCACCCCTCCACTTT. Its protein is CASSAPTGTGYSPLHF.

V and J are TRBV7-7 and TRBJ1-6; D perhaps matches TRBD1 (5 bases). V shed 3 bases and J shed 10 bases, with 25 bases lying between them. The CDR3 contains 18 residues. Looked up from germline, CDR1 is SSHAT and CDR2 is FNYEAQ (reference sequence). The CDR3 DNA is TGTGCCAGCAGCTTCCCAAGTTATGACGGGGGGGAAGGGTCACCCCTCCACTTT. Residues: CASSFPSYDGGEGSPLHF.

The chain has TRBV27 and TRBJ2-7; 8 bases map to TRBD2. With 5 bases clipped from V and 3 bases from J, the junction kept 9 bases outside the gene matches. Germline V gene sequence: CDR1 MNHEY, CDR2 SMNVEV (reference sequence). The CDR3 sequence is 15 residues long. The DNA of the CDR3 is TGTGCCAGCAGTCGCTCTGGGGCGGGGGGCTACGAGCAGTACTTC. The encoded protein is CASSRSGAGGYEQYF.

This clone has just one count. The V and J genes are TRBV11-2 and TRBJ2-7, with 7 bases aligning to TRBD1. After removal of 6 bases from V and 6 bases from J, the junction contained 17 bases not matched to a gene. This CDR3 contains 16 residues. CDR1 is SGHAT and CDR2 is FQNNGV in the germline V gene. CDR3 in DNA: TGTGCCAGCAGGGTGGGACAGCTACAACCATCCGGCGAGCAGTACTTC. This encodes CASRVGQLQPSGEQYF.

The chain is built from TRBV12-3 or TRBV12-4 and TRBJ1-2; no clear D gene. V was shortened by 1 base and J by 2 bases, with 5 bases between the two germline ends. The CDR3 runs to 13 residues. The CDR3 reads CASSLGGNYGYTF. The CDR3 coding sequence is TGTGCCAGCAGTTTAGGCGGGAACTATGGCTACACCTTC.

V and J are TRBV18 and TRBJ2-7; 7 nucleotides line up with TRBD1. With V trimmed by 6 bases and J by 5 bases, 13 bases remained unmatched. The CDR3 has 15 amino acids. The V gene's germline CDR1 is KGHSH and CDR2 LQKENI. In DNA form, the CDR3 reads TGTGCCAGCTCCCAACGAGAGGGGGCTTTTCACGAGCAGTACTTC. Translated: CASSQREGAFHEQYF.

The chain carries TRBV5-5 and TRBJ1-5; TRBD1 matches at 7 bases. The CDR3 consists of 14 residues. The germline V gene has CDR1 SGHKS and CDR2 YYEKEE (reference sequence). V was pared by 2 bases and J by 6 bases, with 5 bases of the junction left unmatched. The chain's CDR3 is CASSFGQGGQPQHF. The CDR3 bases are TGTGCCAGCAGCTTTGGGCAGGGGGGTCAGCCCCAGCATTTT. The full variable domain, with the rest looked up from reference TRBV5-5 and TRBJ1-5, is DAGVTQSPTHLIKTRGQQVTLRCSPISGHKSVSWYQQVLGQGPQFIFQYYEKEERGRGNFPDRFSARQFPNYSSELNVNALLLGDSALYLCASSFGQGGQPQHFGDGTRLSIL.

The chain carries TRBV2 and TRBJ1-2, with 7 bases fitting TRBD1. After removal of 6 bases from V and 8 bases from J, the junction contained 9 bases not matched to a gene. The CDR3 totals 13 residues. CDR1 is SNHLY and CDR2 is FYNNEI in the germline V gene. CDR3 loop: CASSAEGAWGYTF. DNA for the CDR3: TGTGCCAGCAGCGCTGAGGGGGCTTGGGGCTACACCTTC.

This chain connects TRBV5-4 to TRBJ2-6, with 7 nucleotides matching TRBD1. The CDR3 is made up of 16 amino acids. J lost 0 bases, V lost 5 bases, and 5 bases had no gene match. Germline CDR1 and CDR2: SGHNT and YYREEE (reference sequence). CDR3 loop: CASRPGGYSGANVLTF. CDR3 sequence (DNA): TGTGCCAGCAGACCAGGGGGATACTCTGGGGCCAACGTCCTGACTTTC.

The V gene is TRBV25-1, the J gene TRBJ2-5; D remains ambiguous. This CDR3 is built from 15 residues. Germline V lookup: CDR1 MGHDK, CDR2 SYGVNS. Trimming pared 1 base from V and 3 bases from J, leaving 12 bases between. CDR3 nucleotides: TGTGCCAGCAGTGAATTAGGGTCTTGGGAAGAGACCCAGTACTTC. Protein sequence: CASSELGSWEETQYF.

The V call is TRBV3-1 (or the pseudogene TRBV3-2), the J call TRBJ1-4; maybe TRBD1 (6 bases). The CDR3 is 14 amino acids. Germline lookup yields CDR1 LGHDT and CDR2 YNNKEL (reference sequence). Deletions cut 3 bases from V and 8 bases from J, with 13 bases between. The CDR3 bases are TGTGCCAGCAGCCACACACAGGGTCGGGAAAAACTGTTTTTT. It specifies CASSHTQGREKLFF.

The gene calls are TRBV9 and TRBJ2-7; the D gene is possibly TRBD1 (6 bases). Trimming took off 5 bases at V and 3 bases at J, with 15 bases between the two ends. The CDR3 is 14 amino acids. From germline, CDR1 is SGDLS and CDR2 YYNGEE. DNA for the CDR3: TGTGCCAGCAGTCCTACAGGGTGGGGCTACGAGCAGTACTTC. Protein: CASSPTGWGYEQYF.

The chain carries TRBV6-5 and TRBJ1-1; D unclear. Between the trimmed V and J ends, which lost 5 bases and 2 bases, there was a span of 12 bases. Germline lookup yields CDR1 MNHEY and CDR2 SVGAGI. The CDR3 totals 14 residues. This chain's CDR3 is CASSPPGSNTEAFF. The CDR3, as DNA: TGTGCCAGCAGTCCCCCCGGGAGTAACACTGAAGCTTTCTTT.

V is TRBV3-1 (or the pseudogene TRBV3-2) and J is TRBJ1-1; TRBD1 is a possible D gene (6 bases). The CDR3 loop spans 16 amino acids. In germline, CDR1 is LGHDT, CDR2 YNNKEL (reference sequence). The V gene lost 4 bases and the J gene lost 0 bases, with 15 bases spanning the gap. The CDR3 loop is CASSPLGTLMNTEAFF. CDR3 sequence (DNA): TGTGCCAGCAGCCCCTTGGGGACACTCATGAACACTGAAGCTTTCTTT.

The rearrangement links TRBV18 to TRBJ2-6; D is ambiguous. The germline gives CDR1 KGHSH, CDR2 LQKENI. V lost 1 base and J lost 0, with 7 bases in between. The CDR3 spans 16 residues. The CDR3 reads CASSPQALSGANVLTF. CDR3 DNA: TGTGCCAGCTCACCACAAGCCCTCTCTGGGGCCAACGTCCTGACTTTC.

Of note for this clone: Within the sample, other DNA sequences also encode this same CDR3. The chain is built from TRBV27 and TRBJ1-1; TRBD1 might be the D (5 bases). V shed 3 bases and J shed 1 base, with 6 bases lying between them. CDR1 and CDR2 (germline): MNHEY, SMNVEV (reference sequence). The CDR3 has 13 residues. CDR3 bases: TGTGCCAGCAGTTTCAGGGAGAACACTGAAGCTTTCTTT. Protein sequence: CASSFRENTEAFF.

This chain uses TRBV6-1 with TRBJ2-7, with D perhaps TRBD1 (6 bases). The length of the CDR3 is 15 residues. Germline-derived CDR1 and CDR2 are MNHNS and SASEGT. The V end lost 3 bases, the J end lost 1 base, and 13 bases lay between the germline ends. This CDR3 reads CASSDKTGISYEQYF. The CDR3 region has the DNA TGTGCCAGCAGTGACAAGACAGGAATATCCTACGAGCAGTACTTC.

The rearrangement links TRBV29-1 to TRBJ1-4; D might be TRBD1 (5 bases). This CDR3 comprises 13 residues. The V gene's germline CDR1 is SQVTM and CDR2 ANQGSEA. The V end was cut by 6 bases, the J end by 3 bases, with 11 bases between. The CDR3 DNA is TGCAGCGTGCGGGGACGGTCTAATGAAAAACTGTTTTTT. Protein sequence: CSVRGRSNEKLFF.